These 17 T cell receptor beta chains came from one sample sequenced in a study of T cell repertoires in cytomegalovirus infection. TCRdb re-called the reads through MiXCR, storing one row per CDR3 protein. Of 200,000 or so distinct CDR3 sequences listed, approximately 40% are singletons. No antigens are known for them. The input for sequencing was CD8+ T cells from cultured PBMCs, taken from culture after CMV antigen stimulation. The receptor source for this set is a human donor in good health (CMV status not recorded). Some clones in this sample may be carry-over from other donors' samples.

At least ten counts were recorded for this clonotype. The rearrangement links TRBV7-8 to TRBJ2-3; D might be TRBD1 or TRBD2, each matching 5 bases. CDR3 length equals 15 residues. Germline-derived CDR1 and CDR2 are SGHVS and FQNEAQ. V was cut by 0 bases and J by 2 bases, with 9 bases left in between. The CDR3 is CASSLAGRSTDTQYF. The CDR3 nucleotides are TGTGCCAGCAGCTTAGCGGGACGGTCCACAGATACGCAGTATTTT.

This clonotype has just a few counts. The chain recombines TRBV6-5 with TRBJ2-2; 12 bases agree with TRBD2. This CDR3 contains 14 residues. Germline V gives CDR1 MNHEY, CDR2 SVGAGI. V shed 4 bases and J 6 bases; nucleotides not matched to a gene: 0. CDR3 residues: CASSWTSGAGELFF. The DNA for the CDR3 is TGTGCCAGCAGTTGGACTAGCGGGGCCGGGGAGCTGTTTTTT.

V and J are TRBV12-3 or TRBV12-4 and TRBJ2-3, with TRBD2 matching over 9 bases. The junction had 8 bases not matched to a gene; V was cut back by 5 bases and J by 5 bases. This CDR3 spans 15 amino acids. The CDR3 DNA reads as TGTGCCAGCAGTCACCCTAGCGGGGCGAGAGATACGCAGTATTTT. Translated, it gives CASSHPSGARDTQYF.

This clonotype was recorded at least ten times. The CDR3 sequence is CASSQGAGNEPQHF. In nucleotides, the CDR3 is TGTGCCAGCAGCCAAGGCGCCGGGAACGAGCCCCAGCATTTT. The rearrangement links TRBV14 to TRBJ1-5; D unresolved. There are 14 residues in the CDR3. The germline V gene encodes CDR1 SGHDN and CDR2 FVKESK. V lost 1 base, J lost 8 bases, and 12 bases lay in between.

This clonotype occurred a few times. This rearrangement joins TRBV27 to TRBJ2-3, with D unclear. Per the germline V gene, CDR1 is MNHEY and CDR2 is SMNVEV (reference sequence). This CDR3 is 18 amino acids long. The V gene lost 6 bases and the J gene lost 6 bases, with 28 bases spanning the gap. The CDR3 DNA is TGTGCCAGCAGCTCTCCGCTTGGGTTGCAGCTTGGGTTGGATACGCAGTATTTT. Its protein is CASSSPLGLQLGLDTQYF.

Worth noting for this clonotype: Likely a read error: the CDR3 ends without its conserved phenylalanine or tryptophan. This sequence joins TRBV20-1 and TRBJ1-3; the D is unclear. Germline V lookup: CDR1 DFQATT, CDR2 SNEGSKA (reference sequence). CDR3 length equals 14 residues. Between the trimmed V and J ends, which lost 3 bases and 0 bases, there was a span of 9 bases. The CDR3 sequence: CSASNGFSGNTIYS. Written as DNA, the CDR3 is TGCAGTGCTAGTAACGGTTTCTCTGGAAACACCATATATTCT.

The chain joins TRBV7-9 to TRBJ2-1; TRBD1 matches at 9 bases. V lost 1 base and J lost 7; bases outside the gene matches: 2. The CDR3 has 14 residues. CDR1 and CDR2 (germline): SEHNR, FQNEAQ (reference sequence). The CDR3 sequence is CASSLEGTGNEQFF. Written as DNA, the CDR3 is TGTGCCAGCAGCTTAGAGGGGACAGGGAATGAGCAGTTCTTC.

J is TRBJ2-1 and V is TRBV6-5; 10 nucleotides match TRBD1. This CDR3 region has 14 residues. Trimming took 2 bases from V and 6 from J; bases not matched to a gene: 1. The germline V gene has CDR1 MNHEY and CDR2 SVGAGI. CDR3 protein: CASSYGTGVNEQFF. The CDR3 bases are TGTGCCAGCAGTTACGGGACAGGGGTCAATGAGCAGTTCTTC.

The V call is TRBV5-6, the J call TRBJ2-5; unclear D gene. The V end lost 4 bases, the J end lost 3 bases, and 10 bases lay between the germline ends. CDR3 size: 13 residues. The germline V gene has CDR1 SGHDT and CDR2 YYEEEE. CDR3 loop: CASSPENEETQYF. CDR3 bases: TGTGCCAGCAGCCCTGAAAACGAAGAGACCCAGTACTTC.

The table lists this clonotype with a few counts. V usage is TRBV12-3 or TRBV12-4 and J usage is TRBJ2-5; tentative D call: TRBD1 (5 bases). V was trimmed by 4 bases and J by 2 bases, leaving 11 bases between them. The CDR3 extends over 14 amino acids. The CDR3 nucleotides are TGTGCCAGCAGTTGGACATTTACTCAAGAGACCCAGTACTTC. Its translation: CASSWTFTQETQYF.

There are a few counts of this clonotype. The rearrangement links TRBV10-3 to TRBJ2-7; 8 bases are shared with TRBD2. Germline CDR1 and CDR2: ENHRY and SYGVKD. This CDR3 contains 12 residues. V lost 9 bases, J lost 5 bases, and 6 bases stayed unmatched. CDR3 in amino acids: CAIGMREDEQYF. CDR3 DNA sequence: TGTGCCATAGGGATGCGGGAGGACGAGCAGTACTTC.

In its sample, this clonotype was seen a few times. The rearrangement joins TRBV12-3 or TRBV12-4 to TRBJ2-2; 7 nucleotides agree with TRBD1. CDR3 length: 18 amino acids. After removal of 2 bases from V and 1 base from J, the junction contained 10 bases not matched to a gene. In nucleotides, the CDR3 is TGTGCCAGCAGTTTAAGCGTAAAGAGGACAGGGAACACCGGGGAGCTGTTTTTT. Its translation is CASSLSVKRTGNTGELFF.

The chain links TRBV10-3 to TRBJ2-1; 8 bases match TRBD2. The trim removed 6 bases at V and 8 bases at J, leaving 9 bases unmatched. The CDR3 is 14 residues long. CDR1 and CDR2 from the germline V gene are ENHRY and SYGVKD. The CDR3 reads CAISAGTRGHEQFF. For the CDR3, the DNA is TGTGCCATCAGCGCCGGGACTAGAGGCCATGAGCAGTTCTTC.

CDR3 sequence: CASSLTGGLGTEAFF. CDR3 DNA sequence: TGTGCCAGCAGCTTAACCGGGGGTCTGGGGACTGAAGCTTTCTTT. This chain connects TRBV6-5 to TRBJ1-1; tentative D call: TRBD1 (5 bases). Germline V gives CDR1 MNHEY, CDR2 SVGAGI. V was cut by 6 bases and J by 5 bases, with 19 bases left in between. CDR3 length: 15 amino acids.

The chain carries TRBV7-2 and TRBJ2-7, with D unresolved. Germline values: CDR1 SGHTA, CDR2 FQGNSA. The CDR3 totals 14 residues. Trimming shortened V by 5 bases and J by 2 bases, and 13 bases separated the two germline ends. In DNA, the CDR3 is TGTGCCAGCAGCCCGAACCGGGCCACCTACGAGCAGTACTTC. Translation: CASSPNRATYEQYF.

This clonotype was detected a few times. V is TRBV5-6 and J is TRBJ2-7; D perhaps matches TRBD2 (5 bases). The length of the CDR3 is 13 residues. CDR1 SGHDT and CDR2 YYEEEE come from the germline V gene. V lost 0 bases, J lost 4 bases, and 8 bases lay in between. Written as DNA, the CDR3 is TGTGCCAGCAGCTTGGTGTCGGGGTACGAGCAGTACTTC. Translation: CASSLVSGYEQYF.

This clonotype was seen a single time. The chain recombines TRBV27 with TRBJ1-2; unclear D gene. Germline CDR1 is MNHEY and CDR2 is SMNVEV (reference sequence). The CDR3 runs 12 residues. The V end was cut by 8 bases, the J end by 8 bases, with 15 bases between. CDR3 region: CASSQAGRGYTF. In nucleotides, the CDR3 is TGTGCCAGCTCTCAGGCGGGGAGAGGCTACACCTTC.